This is a list of T cell receptor beta chains from one sample in a study of blood T cells in healthy people across ages. Via MiXCR, TCRdb re-called the 5' RACE reads, giving one row per CDR3 protein. The data hold over a million distinct CDR3 sequences, with over 35% observed a single time. The sample consisted of blood. The receptors derive from a woman aged 60-75 years in good health. Both conserved end residues are part of each CDR3. The D gene is left open where the match is weak. The size of a clone is reported for some rows only, either as once, few or many, or as a class for expanded clones.

j_gene: TRBJ1-2
d_gene: .
len: 10
v_gene: TRBV6-6
abundance: .
CDR3aa: CASFASGYTF
CDR3nt: TGTGCCAGCTTTGCTAGTGGCTACACCTTC

j_gene: TRBJ2-7
d_gene: .
len: 16
v_gene: TRBV7-9
abundance: .
CDR3aa: CAGSPQEILSSYEQYF
CDR3nt: TGTGCCGGCAGCCCGCAAGAAATACTGAGCTCCTACGAGCAGTACTTC

j_gene: TRBJ2-1
d_gene: .
len: 12
v_gene: TRBV24-1
abundance: many
CDR3aa: CATSDPGGEQFF
CDR3nt: TGTGCCACCAGTGACCCGGGTGGTGAGCAGTTCTTC

j_gene: TRBJ1-1
d_gene: .
len: 14
v_gene: TRBV7-3
abundance: .
CDR3aa: CASSRLGGYIEAFF
CDR3nt: TGTGCCAGCAGCCGATTAGGGGGATACATTGAAGCTTTCTTT

j_gene: TRBJ2-7
d_gene: TRBD1
len: 15
v_gene: TRBV5-5
abundance: .
CDR3aa: CASSYRTGGSYEQYF
CDR3nt: TGTGCCAGCAGCTACCGGACAGGGGGGTCCTACGAGCAGTACTTC

j_gene: TRBJ2-1
d_gene: .
len: 12
v_gene: TRBV10-3
abundance: .
CDR3aa: CAISAREETQFF
CDR3nt: TGTGCCATCAGCGCTCGAGAAGAGACCCAGTTCTTC

j_gene: TRBJ2-5
d_gene: TRBD1
len: 16
v_gene: TRBV5-1
abundance: .
CDR3aa: CASSSLTGGLGETQYF
CDR3nt: TGCGCCAGCAGCTCGCTGACAGGGGGCCTCGGGGAGACCCAGTACTTC

j_gene: TRBJ2-5
d_gene: TRBD1
len: 15
v_gene: TRBV25-1
abundance: .
CDR3aa: CASSQGQGVLETQYF
CDR3nt: TGTGCCAGCAGCCAGGGACAGGGGGTACTGGAGACCCAGTACTTC

j_gene: TRBJ1-4
d_gene: .
len: 16
v_gene: TRBV7-9
abundance: .
CDR3aa: CASSLDFGTRDEKLFF
CDR3nt: TGTGCCAGCAGCTTAGATTTCGGGACACGGGATGAAAAACTGTTTTTT

j_gene: TRBJ2-1
d_gene: TRBD1
len: 16
v_gene: TRBV27
abundance: .
CDR3aa: CASSLDRALRDNEQFF
CDR3nt: TGTGCCAGCAGTTTGGACAGGGCGCTGCGGGACAATGAGCAGTTCTTC

j_gene: TRBJ2-3
d_gene: .
len: 15
v_gene: TRBV2
abundance: .
CDR3aa: CASSSIARSGGTQYF
CDR3nt: TGTGCCAGCAGTTCTATAGCAAGGTCCGGGGGTACGCAGTATTTT

j_gene: TRBJ2-7
d_gene: .
len: 19
v_gene: TRBV20-1
abundance: .
CDR3aa: CSARPFLWGHQGGDYEQYF
CDR3nt: TGCAGTGCTAGGCCCTTCCTATGGGGGCACCAGGGGGGTGACTACGAGCAGTACTTC

j_gene: TRBJ2-1
d_gene: .
len: 13
v_gene: TRBV18
abundance: .
CDR3aa: CASSPPSKGEQFF
CDR3nt: TGTGCCAGCTCACCACCGTCAAAGGGTGAGCAGTTCTTC

j_gene: TRBJ1-1
d_gene: .
len: 14
v_gene: TRBV6-6
abundance: few
CDR3aa: CASQTGKMNTEAFF
CDR3nt: TGTGCCAGCCAAACAGGGAAAATGAACACTGAAGCTTTCTTT

j_gene: TRBJ2-7
d_gene: TRBD1
len: 15
v_gene: TRBV11-2
abundance: few
CDR3aa: CASSPPGQGVHEQYF
CDR3nt: TGTGCCAGCAGTCCACCGGGACAGGGGGTCCACGAGCAGTACTTC

j_gene: TRBJ2-2
d_gene: TRBD2
len: 15
v_gene: TRBV12-3/TRBV12-4
abundance: .
CDR3aa: CASSLAGGSSGELFF
CDR3nt: TGTGCCAGCAGTTTAGCGGGAGGGTCGAGCGGGGAGCTGTTTTTT

j_gene: TRBJ1-1
d_gene: TRBD1
len: 14
v_gene: TRBV18
abundance: .
CDR3aa: CASSITGGDTEAFF
CDR3nt: TGTGCCAGCTCCATCACAGGGGGGGACACTGAAGCTTTCTTT

j_gene: TRBJ1-5
d_gene: .
len: 14
v_gene: TRBV6-1
abundance: .
CDR3aa: CASSEARNSQPQHF
CDR3nt: TGTGCCAGCAGTGAAGCGAGAAATTCCCAGCCCCAGCATTTT

j_gene: TRBJ1-1
d_gene: .
len: 14
v_gene: TRBV5-1
abundance: .
CDR3aa: CASSITEVNTEAFF
CDR3nt: TGCGCCAGCAGCATAACCGAGGTGAACACTGAAGCTTTCTTT

j_gene: TRBJ2-7
d_gene: TRBD2
len: 16
v_gene: TRBV13
abundance: .
CDR3aa: CASSFLAAALNNEQYF
CDR3nt: TGTGCCAGCAGCTTTCTAGCGGCGGCCTTAAACAATGAGCAGTACTTC

j_gene: TRBJ2-1
d_gene: TRBD2
len: 18
v_gene: TRBV7-3
abundance: .
CDR3aa: CASSSLPLSGSSYNEQFF
CDR3nt: TGTGCCAGCAGCTCTCTCCCCCTAAGCGGGAGCTCCTACAATGAGCAGTTCTTC

j_gene: TRBJ2-1
d_gene: .
len: 13
v_gene: TRBV7-3
abundance: .
CDR3aa: CASSADPDGEQFF
CDR3nt: TGTGCCAGCAGCGCGGACCCGGATGGGGAGCAGTTCTTC

j_gene: TRBJ1-5
d_gene: .
len: 13
v_gene: TRBV30
abundance: .
CDR3aa: CAWSRDIFQPQHF
CDR3nt: TGTGCCTGGAGCAGGGACATTTTTCAGCCCCAGCATTTT

j_gene: TRBJ1-3
d_gene: .
len: 14
v_gene: TRBV20-1
abundance: few
CDR3aa: CSASYEGPGNTIYF
CDR3nt: TGCAGTGCTAGCTATGAGGGACCTGGAAACACCATATATTTT

j_gene: TRBJ2-3
d_gene: .
len: 14
v_gene: TRBV27
abundance: .
CDR3aa: CASSLSIGTDTQYF
CDR3nt: TGTGCCAGCAGTTTATCCATAGGCACAGATACGCAGTATTTT

j_gene: TRBJ1-5
d_gene: .
len: 16
v_gene: TRBV28
abundance: .
CDR3aa: CASSLPGTVSNQPQHF
CDR3nt: TGTGCCAGCAGTTTGCCCGGGACGGTTAGCAATCAGCCCCAGCATTTT

j_gene: TRBJ2-1
d_gene: TRBD1
len: 16
v_gene: TRBV12-3/TRBV12-4
abundance: .
CDR3aa: CASTDRTGMGYNEQFF
CDR3nt: TGTGCCAGCACCGACCGGACAGGGATGGGGTACAATGAGCAGTTCTTC

j_gene: TRBJ2-1
d_gene: .
len: 14
v_gene: TRBV4-2
abundance: few
CDR3aa: CASSQSGASNEQFF
CDR3nt: TGTGCCAGCAGCCAATCCGGGGCCTCCAATGAGCAGTTCTTC

j_gene: TRBJ2-7
d_gene: TRBD2
len: 15
v_gene: TRBV20-1
abundance: few
CDR3aa: CSARPRASGFYEQYF
CDR3nt: TGCAGTGCTAGGCCCAGGGCTAGCGGCTTCTACGAGCAGTACTTC

j_gene: TRBJ2-7
d_gene: .
len: 13
v_gene: TRBV25-1
abundance: .
CDR3aa: CASSESRSYEQYF
CDR3nt: TGTGCCAGCAGTGAATCTCGCAGCTACGAGCAGTACTTC

j_gene: TRBJ2-7
d_gene: .
len: 14
v_gene: TRBV12-3/TRBV12-4
abundance: .
CDR3aa: CASRSGPPPYEQYF
CDR3nt: TGTGCCAGCAGGTCCGGGCCGCCTCCGTACGAGCAGTACTTC

j_gene: TRBJ2-7
d_gene: .
len: 15
v_gene: TRBV7-2
abundance: .
CDR3aa: CASTKPGLGAYEQYF
CDR3nt: TGTGCCAGCACAAAGCCGGGACTGGGGGCCTACGAGCAGTACTTC

j_gene: TRBJ2-1
d_gene: .
len: 12
v_gene: TRBV5-1
abundance: .
CDR3aa: CASGTNYNEQFF
CDR3nt: TGCGCCAGCGGGACAAACTACAATGAGCAGTTCTTC

j_gene: TRBJ2-7
d_gene: .
len: 13
v_gene: TRBV28
abundance: .
CDR3aa: CASEGGGRYEQYF
CDR3nt: TGTGCCAGCGAGGGGGGAGGCCGATACGAGCAGTACTTC

j_gene: TRBJ2-1
d_gene: TRBD2
len: 16
v_gene: TRBV7-8
abundance: .
CDR3aa: CASSLGTSGYYNEQFF
CDR3nt: TGTGCCAGCAGCTTAGGTACTAGCGGGTATTACAATGAGCAGTTCTTC

j_gene: TRBJ2-7
d_gene: TRBD2
len: 14
v_gene: TRBV5-1
abundance: few
CDR3aa: CASTGGGKDYEQYF
CDR3nt: TGCGCCAGCACGGGAGGTGGGAAAGACTACGAGCAGTACTTC

j_gene: TRBJ2-6
d_gene: .
len: 14
v_gene: TRBV18
abundance: .
CDR3aa: CASSPGLGANVLTF
CDR3nt: TGTGCCAGCTCCCCGGGGCTTGGGGCCAACGTCCTGACTTTC

j_gene: TRBJ2-1
d_gene: .
len: 15
v_gene: TRBV2
abundance: few
CDR3aa: CASSALGGTHNEQFF
CDR3nt: TGTGCCAGCTCCGCACTGGGCGGGACACACAATGAGCAGTTCTTC

j_gene: TRBJ2-1
d_gene: TRBD1
len: 14
v_gene: TRBV3-1
abundance: .
CDR3aa: CASRSQNRGHEQFF
CDR3nt: TGTGCCAGCCGATCGCAAAACAGGGGGCATGAGCAGTTCTTC

j_gene: TRBJ2-7
d_gene: .
len: 14
v_gene: TRBV20-1
abundance: many
CDR3aa: CSATPRDQGYEQYF
CDR3nt: TGCAGTGCTACCCCGAGGGACCAAGGCTACGAGCAGTACTTC

j_gene: TRBJ2-7
d_gene: TRBD1
len: 14
v_gene: TRBV24-1
abundance: .
CDR3aa: CATSDSKTGNEQYF
CDR3nt: TGTGCCACCAGTGATTCAAAGACAGGGAACGAGCAGTACTTC

j_gene: TRBJ2-6
d_gene: .
len: 15
v_gene: TRBV6-2/TRBV6-3
abundance: .
CDR3aa: CASKPWGVGANVLTF
CDR3nt: TGTGCCAGCAAGCCCTGGGGGGTTGGGGCCAACGTCCTGACTTTC

j_gene: TRBJ2-3
d_gene: TRBD1
len: 16
v_gene: TRBV2
abundance: few
CDR3aa: CASSPDRGLITDTQYF
CDR3nt: TGTGCCAGCAGCCCCGACAGGGGTTTGATCACAGATACGCAGTATTTT

j_gene: TRBJ2-7
d_gene: TRBD2
len: 15
v_gene: TRBV10-3
abundance: .
CDR3aa: CASSYGRGVQETQNF
CDR3nt: TGTGCCAGCAGTTACGGGCGGGGGGTACAAGAGACCCAGAACTTC

j_gene: TRBJ2-3
d_gene: .
len: 13
v_gene: TRBV29-1
abundance: .
CDR3aa: CSVSGSRTDTQYF
CDR3nt: TGCAGCGTTTCAGGCAGCCGCACAGATACGCAGTATTTT

j_gene: TRBJ1-2
d_gene: .
len: 14
v_gene: TRBV29-1
abundance: .
CDR3aa: CSIDDGPRGYGYTF
CDR3nt: TGCAGCATTGATGATGGGCCCAGGGGCTATGGCTACACCTTC

j_gene: TRBJ2-7
d_gene: TRBD2
len: 16
v_gene: TRBV3-1
abundance: few
CDR3aa: CASSQEDTSGTYEQYF
CDR3nt: TGTGCCAGCAGCCAAGAGGATACTAGCGGAACCTACGAGCAGTACTTC

j_gene: TRBJ2-1
d_gene: .
len: 15
v_gene: TRBV7-9
abundance: few
CDR3aa: CASSFGQTSVHEQFF
CDR3nt: TGTGCCAGCAGCTTCGGGCAGACGTCCGTCCATGAGCAGTTCTTC

j_gene: TRBJ1-6
d_gene: TRBD1
len: 16
v_gene: TRBV12-5
abundance: .
CDR3aa: CASGRPGTGPGSPLHF
CDR3nt: TGTGCTAGTGGCCGACCCGGGACAGGGCCGGGTTCACCCCTCCACTTT

j_gene: TRBJ1-6
d_gene: .
len: 15
v_gene: TRBV12-3/TRBV12-4
abundance: .
CDR3aa: CASTWRVEWNSPLHF
CDR3nt: TGTGCCAGCACCTGGAGGGTGGAGTGGAATTCACCCCTCCACTTT

j_gene: TRBJ2-5
d_gene: .
len: 11
v_gene: TRBV2
abundance: .
CDR3aa: CASSAVETQYF
CDR3nt: TGCGCCAGCAGTGCCGTCGAGACCCAGTACTTC

j_gene: TRBJ2-5
d_gene: .
len: 13
v_gene: TRBV12-3/TRBV12-4
abundance: few
CDR3aa: CASSYRIAETQYF
CDR3nt: TGTGCCAGCAGCTACAGGATAGCAGAGACCCAGTACTTC

j_gene: TRBJ2-7
d_gene: .
len: 21
v_gene: TRBV11-1
abundance: .
CDR3aa: CASSLGGPASGSYETAGEQYF
CDR3nt: TGTGCCAGCAGCTTAGGGGGACCCGCCAGCGGAAGTTACGAGACGGCTGGGGAGCAGTACTTC

j_gene: TRBJ2-5
d_gene: TRBD1
len: 15
v_gene: TRBV12-3/TRBV12-4
abundance: .
CDR3aa: CASSYVTGGRETQYF
CDR3nt: TGTGCCAGCAGTTACGTCACAGGGGGCAGGGAGACCCAGTACTTC

j_gene: TRBJ2-7
d_gene: TRBD1
len: 13
v_gene: TRBV29-1
abundance: .
CDR3aa: CSVRQGAAYEQYF
CDR3nt: TGCAGCGTCCGACAGGGGGCGGCCTACGAGCAGTACTTC

j_gene: TRBJ2-7
d_gene: .
len: 12
v_gene: TRBV5-6
abundance: few
CDR3aa: CASSRGEGEQYF
CDR3nt: TGTGCCAGCAGCCGAGGAGAGGGAGAGCAGTACTTC

j_gene: TRBJ2-5
d_gene: .
len: 16
v_gene: TRBV7-6
abundance: .
CDR3aa: CASSLARRTEGETQYF
CDR3nt: TGTGCCAGCAGCTTAGCGCGTCGGACCGAGGGGGAGACCCAGTACTTC

j_gene: TRBJ2-7
d_gene: TRBD1
len: 16
v_gene: TRBV6-1
abundance: .
CDR3aa: CASSEWETGTSYEQYF
CDR3nt: TGTGCCAGCAGTGAATGGGAGACAGGGACCTCCTACGAGCAGTACTTC

j_gene: TRBJ1-6
d_gene: .
len: 14
v_gene: TRBV2
abundance: few
CDR3aa: CASLKTDNNSPLHF
CDR3nt: TGTGCCAGCCTCAAGACAGACAATAATTCACCCCTCCACTTT